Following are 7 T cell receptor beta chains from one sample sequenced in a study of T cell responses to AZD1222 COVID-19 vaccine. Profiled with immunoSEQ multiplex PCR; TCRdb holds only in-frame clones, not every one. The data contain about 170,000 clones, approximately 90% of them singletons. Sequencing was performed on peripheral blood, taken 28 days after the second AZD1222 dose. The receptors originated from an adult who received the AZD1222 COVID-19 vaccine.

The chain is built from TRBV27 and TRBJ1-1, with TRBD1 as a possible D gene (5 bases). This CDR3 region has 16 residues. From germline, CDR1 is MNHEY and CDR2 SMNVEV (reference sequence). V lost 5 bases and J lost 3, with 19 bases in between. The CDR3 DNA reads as TGTGCCAGCAGTCTGACCGACAGTGTAGGGTACACTGAAGCTTTCTTT. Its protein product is CASSLTDSVGYTEAFF.

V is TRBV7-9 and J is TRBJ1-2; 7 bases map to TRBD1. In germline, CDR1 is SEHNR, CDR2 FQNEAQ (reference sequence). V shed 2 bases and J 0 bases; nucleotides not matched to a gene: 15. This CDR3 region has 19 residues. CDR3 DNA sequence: TGTGCCAGCAGCTTAAGAACGGTTGCGGGGGACAGTACTAACTATGGCTACACCTTC. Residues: CASSLRTVAGDSTNYGYTF.

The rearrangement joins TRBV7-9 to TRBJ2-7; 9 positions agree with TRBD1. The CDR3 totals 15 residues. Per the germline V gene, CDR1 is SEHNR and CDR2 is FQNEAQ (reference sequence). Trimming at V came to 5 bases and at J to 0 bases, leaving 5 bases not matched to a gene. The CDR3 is CASSIMDRGSYEQYF. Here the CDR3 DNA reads TGTGCCAGCAGCATTATGGACAGGGGCTCCTACGAGCAGTACTTC.

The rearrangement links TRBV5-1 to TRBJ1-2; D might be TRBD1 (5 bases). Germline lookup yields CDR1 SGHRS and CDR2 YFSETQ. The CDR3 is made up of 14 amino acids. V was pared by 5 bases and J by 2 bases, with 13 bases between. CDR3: CASRQVGLNYGYTF. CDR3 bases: TGCGCCAGCAGACAGGTCGGACTGAACTATGGCTACACCTTC. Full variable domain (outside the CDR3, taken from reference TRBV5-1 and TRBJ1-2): KAGVTQTPRYLIKTRGQQVTLSCSPISGHRSVSWYQQTPGQGLQFLFEYFSETQRNKGNFPGRFSGRQFSNSRSEMNVSTLELGDSALYLCASRQVGLNYGYTFGSGTRLTVV.

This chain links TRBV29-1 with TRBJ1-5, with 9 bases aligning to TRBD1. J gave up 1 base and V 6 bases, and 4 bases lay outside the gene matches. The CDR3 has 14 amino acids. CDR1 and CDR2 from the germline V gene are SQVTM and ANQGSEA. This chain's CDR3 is CSVATGGSNQPQHF. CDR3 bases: TGCAGCGTGGCGACAGGGGGAAGCAATCAGCCCCAGCATTTT.

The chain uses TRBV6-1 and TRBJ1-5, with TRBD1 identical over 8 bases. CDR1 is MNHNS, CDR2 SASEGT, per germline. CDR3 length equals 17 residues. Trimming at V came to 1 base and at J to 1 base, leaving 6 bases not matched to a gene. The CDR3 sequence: CASSEDSGGWSNQPQHF. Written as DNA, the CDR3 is TGTGCCAGCAGTGAAGATTCAGGGGGCTGGAGCAATCAGCCCCAGCATTTT.

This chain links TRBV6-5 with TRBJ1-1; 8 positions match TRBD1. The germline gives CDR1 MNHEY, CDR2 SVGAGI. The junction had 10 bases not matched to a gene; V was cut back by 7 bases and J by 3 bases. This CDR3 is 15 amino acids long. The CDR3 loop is CASMEFTGGDTEAFF. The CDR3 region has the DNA TGTGCCAGCATGGAGTTTACAGGGGGGGACACTGAAGCTTTCTTT.